The entry below describes one TCR beta chain. As yet, its antigen is unknown. The method was immunoSEQ multiplex PCR; TCRdb's version includes in-frame clones alone and lacks a portion of them. The sample holds about 76,000 clones, roughly 88% seen once. This sample was taken from a study of T cell responses to AZD1222 COVID-19 vaccine. Findings and limits, study-wide: Close to half of all spike-specific TCRs reportedly target regions of the variants that are unmutated. Mapped onto spike, vaccine-associated CD4 TCRs spanned it and were dominant at 160-218 and 743-854. White British people made up most donors, females outnumbered males, and clonal diversity was possibly underestimated.

V dropped 2 bases and J dropped 5 bases, with 9 bases sitting between them. The CDR3 is 13 amino acids. Germline V gives CDR1 MNHEY, CDR2 SVGAGI. The sequence was collected from an adult in good health. The specimen comprised peripheral blood, sampled on day 0 of MenACWY control vaccination. The J gene is TRBJ1-1, the V gene TRBV6-5; D is unclear. The CDR3 spells CASSYGLGTEAFF. In nucleotides, the CDR3 is TGTGCCAGCAGTTACGGGCTGGGGACTGAAGCTTTCTTT.